The 10 T cell receptor beta chains listed next were all sequenced from one sample in a study of blood T cell repertoires in COVID-19. The assay was immunoSEQ multiplex PCR, and TCRdb's table has in-frame clones only and misses some. The data show 94,000 or so clones, roughly 84% seen once. Material: peripheral blood. The receptors originated from a man between 60 and 75 years old with acute or convalescent COVID-19.

The rearrangement joins TRBV12-5 to TRBJ1-5, with D possibly matching TRBD1 (5 bases). CDR3 size: 13 residues. Germline lookup yields CDR1 LGHNT and CDR2 FRNRAP. The V end was cut by 1 base, the J end by 6 bases, with 7 bases between. The CDR3 region is CASGLGGGQPQHF. The CDR3 nucleotides are TGTGCTAGTGGTTTGGGGGGGGGTCAGCCCCAGCATTTT.

The J gene is TRBJ1-5, the V gene TRBV5-6; D may be TRBD1 (5 bases). The CDR3 loop spans 16 amino acids. V shed 1 base and J shed 0 bases, with 11 bases lying between them. Germline values: CDR1 SGHDT, CDR2 YYEEEE. This chain's CDR3 is CASSLTGQYSNQPQHF. CDR3 coding DNA: TGTGCCAGCAGCTTGACAGGCCAATATAGCAATCAGCCCCAGCATTTT.

The rearrangement uses TRBV27 and TRBJ1-1, with 11 bases that match TRBD1. Germline loops: CDR1 MNHEY, CDR2 SMNVEV (reference sequence). V was pared by 6 bases and J by 5 bases, with 5 bases of the junction left unmatched. The CDR3 is 14 amino acids. The CDR3 region has the DNA TGTGCCAGCAGGGACAGGGGGCTCGGGACTGAAGCTTTCTTT. Amino acid sequence: CASRDRGLGTEAFF.

The chain employs TRBV5-6 and TRBJ1-1; D is ambiguous. The CDR3 is 15 residues long. Trimming stripped 5 bases from V and 2 bases from J, with 16 bases between. The germline V gene encodes CDR1 SGHDT and CDR2 YYEEEE. CDR3 sequence: CASSTIGGRNTEAFF. As DNA, the CDR3 is TGTGCCAGCAGTACTATAGGAGGGAGAAACACTGAAGCTTTCTTT.

The V call is TRBV28, the J call TRBJ1-1; no firm D call. V was trimmed by 7 bases and J by 7 bases, leaving 19 bases between them. The germline CDR1 and CDR2 sequences are MDHEN and SYDVKM. There are 14 residues in the CDR3. CDR3 amino acids: CASITVRYTVEAFF. In DNA form, the CDR3 reads TGTGCCAGCATTACCGTCAGGTACACCGTTGAAGCTTTCTTT.

This chain joins TRBV19 and TRBJ1-1; D may be TRBD1 (6 bases). Germline V CDR1 and CDR2: LNHDA, SQIVND (reference sequence). The CDR3 contains 12 residues. V was cut by 8 bases and J by 6 bases, with 13 bases left in between. CDR3 amino acids: CASGLTGSEAFF. The CDR3 region has the DNA TGTGCCAGTGGATTAACAGGGTCTGAAGCTTTCTTT.

The rearrangement uses TRBV6-5 and TRBJ2-2, with 8 bases aligning to TRBD1. Germline V gene data show CDR1 as MNHEY and CDR2 as SVGAGI. This CDR3 has 16 residues. Germline trimming cut 0 bases from V and 7 bases from J; bases unmatched to any gene: 7. CDR3 sequence reads: CASSYSRTGMVGELFF. The CDR3 region has the DNA TGTGCCAGCAGTTACTCAAGGACAGGGATGGTCGGGGAGCTGTTTTTT.

The chain is built from TRBV27 and TRBJ2-4; 8 bases agree with TRBD2. The ends lost 4 bases at V and 3 bases at J; junction bases unmatched: 14. The germline V gene has CDR1 MNHEY and CDR2 SMNVEV (reference sequence). The CDR3 runs 18 residues. The CDR3 protein is CASSSSHPGGYGKNIQYF. As DNA, the CDR3 is TGTGCCAGCAGTTCCTCCCACCCGGGGGGGTATGGCAAAAACATTCAGTACTTC.

The gene calls are TRBV3-1 (or the pseudogene TRBV3-2) and TRBJ1-5; D uncertain. This CDR3 spans 13 amino acids. The germline V and J ends were trimmed by 2 bases and 4 bases, with 6 bases remaining between them. From germline, CDR1 is LGHDT and CDR2 YNNKEL (reference sequence). In DNA, the CDR3 is TGTGCCAGCAGCCAATCCGTGAATCAGCCCCAGCATTTT. This gives the protein CASSQSVNQPQHF.

This clone was detected a few times. J is TRBJ1-2 and V is TRBV15; maybe TRBD1 (6 bases). There are 14 residues in the CDR3. V lost 7 bases and J 2 bases, leaving 14 bases between the germline ends. CDR1 LNHNV and CDR2 YYDKDF come from the germline V gene (reference sequence). In nucleotides, the CDR3 is TGTGCCACCAACTCCGGGACAAAGAACTATGGCTACACCTTC. Translation gives CATNSGTKNYGYTF. Using reference TRBV15 and TRBJ1-2 for the parts outside the CDR3, the full variable domain is DAMVIQNPRYQVTQFGKPVTLSCSQTLNHNVMYWYQQKSSQAPKLLFHYYDKDFNNEADTPDNFQSRRPNTSFCFLDIRSPGLGDTAMYLCATNSGTKNYGYTFGSGTRLTVV.